A selection of T cell receptor beta chains follows, all from one sample in a study of blood T cells in healthy people across ages. TCRdb redid the calling of the 5' RACE reads with MiXCR, one entry per CDR3 protein. The repertoire includes 650,000 to 800,000 distinct CDR3 sequences, 52% of them detected once, and about 13% sits in the top ten. Sequencing input: blood. The source is an elderly woman in good health. CDR3s include the opening cysteine and the closing phenylalanine or tryptophan. D genes are given only for firm matches. A clone size is listed for some rows: how often the clone was seen (once, few, many), or a class if it is expanded.

clone size	V gene	J gene	D gene	CDR3 DNA	CDR3 protein
once	TRBV12-3/TRBV12-4	TRBJ2-3	NA	TGTGCCAGCAGTCCCGGGGACGGCGCAGATGTGCAGTATTTT	CASSPGDGADVQYF
NA	TRBV20-1	TRBJ2-3	TRBD2	TGCAGTGCTCGACTAGCGGGGGGGGGAGTTCGTGGCACAGATACGCAGTATTTT	CSARLAGGGVRGTDTQYF
many	TRBV29-1	TRBJ1-2	TRBD1	TGCAGCGTTGGGGGGGACAGGGCAGCGCCTCTGTATGGCTACACCTTC	CSVGGDRAAPLYGYTF
many	TRBV28	TRBJ2-7	NA	TGTGCCAGCAGTGTAGGACTCCACTACGAGCAGTACTTC	CASSVGLHYEQYF
NA	TRBV5-1	TRBJ2-5	NA	TGCGCCAGCAGCTTTGGAGCCCAAGCCGTCGGAGAGACCCAGTACTTC	CASSFGAQAVGETQYF
NA	TRBV21-1	TRBJ2-1	NA	TGTGCCAGCAGCAAAGAGGAAGCGGGAGGTGGGAATGAGCAGTTCTTC	CASSKEEAGGGNEQFF
NA	TRBV29-1	TRBJ2-5	NA	TGCAGCGTTGAGGGCTATGACGTGACCCAGTACTTC	CSVEGYDVTQYF
NA	TRBV28	TRBJ2-3	NA	TGTGCCAGCAGTTCCGGAACATCGGGACTGAGCACAGATACGCAGTATTTT	CASSSGTSGLSTDTQYF
NA	TRBV5-1	TRBJ2-4	NA	TGCGCCAGCAGCTCCGGGACACCCAAGAACATTCAGTACTTC	CASSSGTPKNIQYF
many	TRBV27	TRBJ2-7	NA	TGTGCCAGCAGTTTAGCAGGGCACTACGAGCAGTACTTC	CASSLAGHYEQYF
many	TRBV20-1	TRBJ2-7	TRBD1	TGCAGTGCACTGACAGGGATTCGTCCCTACGAGCAGTACTTC	CSALTGIRPYEQYF
few	TRBV20-1	TRBJ1-1	NA	TGCAGTGCTAGAGAGGCTGAAGCTTTCTTT	CSAREAEAFF
many	TRBV12-3/TRBV12-4	TRBJ2-7	NA	TGTGCCAGCGGAACGGGACGGAACTACGAGCAGTACTTC	CASGTGRNYEQYF
NA	TRBV7-9	TRBJ1-1	NA	TGTGCCAGCAGCCCTCCGACACACTCCCCTCGGGACACTGAAGCTTTCTTT	CASSPPTHSPRDTEAFF
many	TRBV3-1	TRBJ2-5	NA	TGTGCCAGCAGCCCCAGGAGACCGGAGACCCAGTACTTC	CASSPRRPETQYF
few	TRBV9	TRBJ2-2	TRBD1	TGTGCCAGCAGTGGCAGGGGGCAAGGCGGGGAGCTGTTTTTT	CASSGRGQGGELFF
NA	TRBV5-4	TRBJ1-2	TRBD1	TGTGCCAGCAGCTTTGGACAGGACCGGGGCTACACCTTC	CASSFGQDRGYTF
NA	TRBV5-1	TRBJ1-3	NA	TGCGCCAGCAGCTCCCCTGGAAGAGGAAACACCATATATTTT	CASSSPGRGNTIYF
NA	TRBV5-1	TRBJ1-1	TRBD1	TGCGCCAGCAGCTCTTCGACAGGGGCGTCTGTAGCTTTCTTT	CASSSSTGASVAFF
many	TRBV29-1	TRBJ2-7	TRBD2	TGCAGCGTTGAGGGACTAGCGGCTCAGGAGCAGTACTTC	CSVEGLAAQEQYF
NA	TRBV2	TRBJ2-4	NA	TGTGCCAGCAACCTTGACGGATTCCTACAGTACTTC	CASNLDGFLQYF
few	TRBV19	TRBJ1-1	TRBD1	TGTGCCAGTAGTAGATACAGGGGGGGAGCTGAAGCTTTCTTT	CASSRYRGGAEAFF
NA	TRBV7-6	TRBJ2-2	NA	TGTGCCAGCAGCTTATTCGGGAGTGGTACCGGGGAGCTGTTTTTT	CASSLFGSGTGELFF
NA	TRBV27	TRBJ2-7	NA	TGTGCCAGCAGTTTCTCGATCCGAGGGGGGAGGTCCTACGAGCAGTACTTC	CASSFSIRGGRSYEQYF
NA	TRBV6-2/TRBV6-3	TRBJ1-6	NA	TGTGCCAGCAGTTACGGAGGACAGATGGATTCACCCCTCCACTTT	CASSYGGQMDSPLHF
NA	TRBV7-8	TRBJ2-3	NA	TGTGCCAGCGGGGCTAGCCGGGGAGATACGCAGTATTTT	CASGASRGDTQYF
many	TRBV28	TRBJ2-1	NA	TGTGCCAGCAGTCACCCGGACCCAGCCTACAATGAGCAGTTCTTC	CASSHPDPAYNEQFF
once	TRBV5-1	TRBJ2-1	TRBD1	TGCGCCAGCAGCGTAGACAGGGGGCATAGTGAGCAGTTCTTC	CASSVDRGHSEQFF
NA	TRBV6-5	TRBJ2-1	NA	TGTGCCAGCAAGGGCGCTGATGAGCAGTTCTTC	CASKGADEQFF
NA	TRBV11-1	TRBJ2-1	NA	TGTGCCAGCAGCCTCGGGAGCTCCTACAATGAGCGGTTCTTC	CASSLGSSYNERFF
NA	TRBV9	TRBJ2-5	TRBD2	TGTGCCAGCAGCGTAGCGGGGGGGCCAGAGACCCAGTACTTC	CASSVAGGPETQYF
many	TRBV10-3	TRBJ1-4	NA	TGTGCCATCCAGTCTGACTCGGAAGAAAAACTGTTTTTT	CAIQSDSEEKLFF
once	TRBV21-1	TRBJ2-5	NA	TGTGCCAGCAGCGCCAGGGTGAGCCAAGAGACCCAGTACTTC	CASSARVSQETQYF
NA	TRBV25-1	TRBJ1-1	TRBD1	TGTGCCAGCAGTGACCCTCCCGGACAGGGGAACACTGAAGCTTTCTTT	CASSDPPGQGNTEAFF
many	TRBV20-1	TRBJ2-3	TRBD2	TGCAGTGCTCGGACTAGCGGTAGCACAGATACGCAGTATTTT	CSARTSGSTDTQYF
NA	TRBV4-1	TRBJ1-6	NA	TGCGCCGGCAGCCAACTCCGAACTTCACCCCTCCACTTT	CAGSQLRTSPLHF
NA	TRBV11-3	TRBJ2-7	TRBD2	TGTGCCAGCAGCTTAGGAGGGAGGGGCCACAATGAGCAGTACTTC	CASSLGGRGHNEQYF
few	TRBV7-9	TRBJ2-7	NA	TGTGCCAGCAGCCCCACCGGACTCCCGTACGAGCAGTACTTC	CASSPTGLPYEQYF
NA	TRBV5-6	TRBJ1-2	NA	TGTGCCAGCAGCTTGTCTCAGGGAGTAGGCTATGGCTACACCTTC	CASSLSQGVGYGYTF
NA	TRBV12-3/TRBV12-4	TRBJ2-5	NA	TGTGCCAGCAGCCGAACCGGGTCAGCGGTGGAGACCCAGTACTTC	CASSRTGSAVETQYF
many	TRBV5-1	TRBJ2-1	TRBD1	TGCGCCAGCGGCCGGGACAGGGGGGACAATGAGCAGTTCTTC	CASGRDRGDNEQFF
NA	TRBV20-1	TRBJ1-1	NA	TGCAGTGCTAGCGACGGGGGGGCCACTGAAGCTTTCTTT	CSASDGGATEAFF
many	TRBV2	TRBJ2-7	TRBD2	TGTGCCACCCAGCGGGGGAGCTCCTACGAGCAGTACTTC	CATQRGSSYEQYF
NA	TRBV28	TRBJ2-2	TRBD1	TGTGCCAGCAGATGGGACAGGGTTCCCGGGGAGCTGTTTTTT	CASRWDRVPGELFF
NA	TRBV5-1	TRBJ2-1	TRBD2	TGCGCCAGCAGCTGGGTCCTAGCGGAGGGGAGGTTCTTC	CASSWVLAEGRFF
many	TRBV20-1	TRBJ1-2	NA	TGCAGTGCTTCATATCAGGGTGCACCGGGCGGCTACACCTTC	CSASYQGAPGGYTF
many	TRBV4-1	TRBJ2-1	TRBD2	TGCGCCAGCAGCTATTCTAGCGGGAGTGGGGGTTACAATGAGCAGTTCTTC	CASSYSSGSGGYNEQFF
NA	TRBV20-1	TRBJ2-7	TRBD2	TGCAGTGCTACCCCTACCTCCGGGGGGGCCTACAATGAGCAGTACTTC	CSATPTSGGAYNEQYF
NA	TRBV20-1	TRBJ2-3	NA	TGCAGTGCTAGTACCACAGATACGCAGTATTTT	CSASTTDTQYF
NA	TRBV20-1	TRBJ2-1	NA	TGCAGTGCTAGAGGCCCCGCCAATGAGCAGTTCTTC	CSARGPANEQFF
NA	TRBV18	TRBJ1-1	NA	TGTGCCAGCTCACCAACGGCAGGGGATACTGAAGCTTTCTTT	CASSPTAGDTEAFF
many	TRBV29-1	TRBJ2-5	NA	TGCAGCGTTGAATCGGAGACCCAGTACTTC	CSVESETQYF
NA	TRBV18	TRBJ1-5	NA	TGTGCCAGCTCATCCTCGGGGGATCCCGGGGAGCCCCAGCATTTT	CASSSSGDPGEPQHF
NA	TRBV5-1	TRBJ2-1	TRBD1	TGCGCCAGCAGCTCGACCGGGACAGGGCCCAATGAGCAGTTCTTC	CASSSTGTGPNEQFF
many	TRBV5-6	TRBJ2-7	NA	TGTGCCAGCAGCTTCTCCGGGACAAGGGTTTTCGAGCAGTACTTC	CASSFSGTRVFEQYF
NA	TRBV11-1	TRBJ2-5	NA	TGTGCCAGCAGCTTAGACTCTTGGACCCAGTACTTC	CASSLDSWTQYF
NA	TRBV25-1	TRBJ1-1	NA	TGTGCCAGCAGTTCCCAGGGACGGCTGAGCACTGAAGCTTTCTTT	CASSSQGRLSTEAFF
many	TRBV30	TRBJ2-7	NA	TGTGCCTGGAGTGCCGATGGCTACGAGCAGTACTTC	CAWSADGYEQYF
NA	TRBV20-1	TRBJ2-5	NA	TGCAGTGCTAGAGCGGGAGTACGGGAGACCCAGTACTTC	CSARAGVRETQYF
NA	TRBV2	TRBJ2-1	TRBD2	TGTGCCAGCAGTCCCGGGACTAGATTCGATGAGCAGTTCTTC	CASSPGTRFDEQFF